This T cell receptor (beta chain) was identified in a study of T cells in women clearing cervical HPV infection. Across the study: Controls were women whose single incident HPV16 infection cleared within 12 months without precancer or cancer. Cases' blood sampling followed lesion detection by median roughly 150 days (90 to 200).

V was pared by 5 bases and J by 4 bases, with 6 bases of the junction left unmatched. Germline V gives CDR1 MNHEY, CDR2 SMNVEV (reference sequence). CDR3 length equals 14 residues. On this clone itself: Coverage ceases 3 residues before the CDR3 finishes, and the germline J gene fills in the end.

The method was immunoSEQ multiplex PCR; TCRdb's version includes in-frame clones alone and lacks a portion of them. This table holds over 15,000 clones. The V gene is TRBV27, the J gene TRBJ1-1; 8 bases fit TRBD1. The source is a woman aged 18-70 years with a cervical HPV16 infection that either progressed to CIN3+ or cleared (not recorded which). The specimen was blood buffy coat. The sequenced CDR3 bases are TGTGCCAGCAGTACCAGACAGGGGACCACTGAA. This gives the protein CASSTRQGTTE. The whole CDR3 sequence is CASSTRQGTTEAFF.